This T cell receptor beta chain was observed in a study of T-cell reconstitution after alpha-beta-depleted transplantation in children. Library preparation (for TCRbeta) was performed with unique molecular identifiers. TCRdb analysed the PCR reads with MiXCR anew, one entry per CDR3 protein. The sample comprises about 360,000 distinct CDR3 sequences, 10% to 15% of which are singletons, and over 3.5% rests with the top ten. This CDR3 has 11 amino acids. The V end was cut by 7 bases, the J end by 4 bases, with 8 bases between. CDR1 is SQVTM, CDR2 ANQGSEA, per germline. V gene TRBV29-1 combines with J gene TRBJ1-3; no clear D gene. The TCR originated in a human donor who donated a stem cell graft to a child with Fanconi anemia. The sample consisted of PBMCs, taken from the stem cell graft. CDR3 amino acids: CSAGLGNTIYF. The CDR3 bases are TGCAGCGCCGGTTTGGGAAACACCATATATTTT.